A selection of T cell receptor beta chains follows, all from one sample in a study of T cells in Graves' hyperthyroidism and ophthalmopathy. MiXCR, run by TCRdb on the multiplex PCR reads, gives a single entry per CDR3 protein. Of about 700,000 distinct CDR3 sequences in the sample, around 15% are singletons; the top ten hold about 9.4%. The sequenced material came from blood. The receptors stem from a woman aged 18-35 years with Graves' hyperthyroidism. Both conserved end residues are part of each CDR3. D genes are given only for firm matches. Part of the rows lack a size; the others show once, few, many or a class for expanded clones.

NA,TRBJ2-1,TRBV20-1,NA,TGCAGTGCTGAAAACATGGGGTACAATGAGCAGTTCTTC,CSAENMGYNEQFF
NA,TRBJ2-7,TRBV9,TRBD1,TGTGCCAGCAGCCCCCCCGCGGGACAGGGTGGCGAGCAGTACTTC,CASSPPAGQGGEQYF
few,TRBJ2-1,TRBV20-1,TRBD2,TGCAGTGCTAGAGGGTATCTAGCGGACTCCTACAATGAGCAGTTCTTC,CSARGYLADSYNEQFF
NA,TRBJ2-2,TRBV7-9,TRBD2,TGTGCCACCACGGGACTACAGAACACCGGGGAGCTGTTTTTT,CATTGLQNTGELFF
few,TRBJ1-4,TRBV9,TRBD1,TGTGCCAGCAGCGCCGGGACAGGGGGGCGATCGACTAATGAAAAACTGTTTTTT,CASSAGTGGRSTNEKLFF
NA,TRBJ2-7,TRBV19,TRBD1,TGTGCCAGTAGTATTAGGGGGACAGACTACGAGCAGTACTTC,CASSIRGTDYEQYF
NA,TRBJ1-2,TRBV5-1,NA,TGCGCCAGCAGCTTGTTCGGGGGATCCCGCAATGGCTACACCTTC,CASSLFGGSRNGYTF
many,TRBJ2-3,TRBV7-2,NA,TGTGCCAGCAGCTTAGGACCGAAAGATACGCAGTATTTT,CASSLGPKDTQYF
NA,TRBJ2-1,TRBV27,NA,TGTGCCAGCAGGGAACTCTCCTACAATGAGCAGTTCTTC,CASRELSYNEQFF
NA,TRBJ1-2,TRBV9,TRBD1,TGTGCCAGCAGGGGCCCTGGGACAGGGGGCGCCAAGGGGGCCCATACTTCCTATGGCTACACCTTC,CASRGPGTGGAKGAHTSYGYTF
NA,TRBJ1-4,TRBV4-1,NA,TGCGCCAGCAGCCGGGGCCTGACAGGTCTTAATGAAAAACTGTTTTTT,CASSRGLTGLNEKLFF
many,TRBJ1-1,TRBV19,TRBD1,TGTGCCAGTAGTCCATGGACAGGGGCGGACACTGAAGCTTTCTTT,CASSPWTGADTEAFF
NA,TRBJ2-7,TRBV5-6,NA,TGTGCCAGCAGCCCTCGGAACACCTACGAGCGGTACTTC,CASSPRNTYERYF
many,TRBJ2-3,TRBV2,NA,TGTGCCAGCAGTGAATTGGCAGATACGCAGTATTTT,CASSELADTQYF
few,TRBJ2-1,TRBV20-1,NA,TGCAGTGCTAGGGAAGGGGCTAGCCCTCCCTACAATGAGCAGTTCTTC,CSAREGASPPYNEQFF
NA,TRBJ2-3,TRBV13,TRBD2,TGTGCCAGCACCTGGGGGAGCGGGAGCGGGACAGATACGCAGTATTTT,CASTWGSGSGTDTQYF
many,TRBJ1-2,TRBV20-1,NA,TGCAGTGCTAGAGGCCCCGGGATTGGCCGGACAAAGGCGGTGGGCTACACCTTC,CSARGPGIGRTKAVGYTF
many,TRBJ1-2,TRBV30,NA,TGTGCCTGGAGTGTACCCCACCGGGCGGTCTATGGCTACACCTTC,CAWSVPHRAVYGYTF
NA,TRBJ1-2,TRBV29-1,TRBD1,TGCAGCGCCGGGACAGCTAAAGGTGGCTACACCTTC,CSAGTAKGGYTF
many,TRBJ2-1,TRBV20-1,TRBD2,TGCAGTGCTAATAGCGGGAGGGCCAGCAAGGTTGAGCAGTTCTTC,CSANSGRASKVEQFF
many,TRBJ2-1,TRBV7-2,NA,TGTGCCAGCAGCTTACGGACTACCAATGAGCAGTTCTTC,CASSLRTTNEQFF
few,TRBJ2-3,TRBV12-3/TRBV12-4,NA,TGTGCCAGCAGGCGAAGGGATACGCAGTATTTT,CASRRRDTQYF
many,TRBJ1-2,TRBV3-1,NA,TGTGCCAGCAGCCAAACAGGGATCTATGGCTACACCTTC,CASSQTGIYGYTF
NA,TRBJ2-3,TRBV19,TRBD1,TGTGCCAGTAGTAGAGACAGGGGCGTCTCCGCAAGCACAGATACGCAGTATTTT,CASSRDRGVSASTDTQYF